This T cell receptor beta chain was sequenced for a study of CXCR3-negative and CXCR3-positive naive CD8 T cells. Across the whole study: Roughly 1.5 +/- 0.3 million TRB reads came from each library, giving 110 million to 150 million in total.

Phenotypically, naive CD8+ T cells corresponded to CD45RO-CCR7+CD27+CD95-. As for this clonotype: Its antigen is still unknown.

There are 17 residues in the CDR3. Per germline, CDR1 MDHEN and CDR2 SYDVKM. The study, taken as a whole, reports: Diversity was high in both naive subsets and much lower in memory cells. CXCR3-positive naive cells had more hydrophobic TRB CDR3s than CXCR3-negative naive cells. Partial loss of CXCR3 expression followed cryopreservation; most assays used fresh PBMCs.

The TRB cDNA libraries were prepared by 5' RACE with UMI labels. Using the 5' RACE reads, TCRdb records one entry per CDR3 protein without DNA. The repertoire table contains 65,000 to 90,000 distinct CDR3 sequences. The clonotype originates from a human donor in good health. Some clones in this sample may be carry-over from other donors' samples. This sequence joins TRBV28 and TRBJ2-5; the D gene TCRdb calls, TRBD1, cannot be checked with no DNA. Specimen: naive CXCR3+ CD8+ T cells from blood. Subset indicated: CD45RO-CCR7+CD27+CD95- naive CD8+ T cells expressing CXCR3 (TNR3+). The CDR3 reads CASSHSPGEQWMETQYF.